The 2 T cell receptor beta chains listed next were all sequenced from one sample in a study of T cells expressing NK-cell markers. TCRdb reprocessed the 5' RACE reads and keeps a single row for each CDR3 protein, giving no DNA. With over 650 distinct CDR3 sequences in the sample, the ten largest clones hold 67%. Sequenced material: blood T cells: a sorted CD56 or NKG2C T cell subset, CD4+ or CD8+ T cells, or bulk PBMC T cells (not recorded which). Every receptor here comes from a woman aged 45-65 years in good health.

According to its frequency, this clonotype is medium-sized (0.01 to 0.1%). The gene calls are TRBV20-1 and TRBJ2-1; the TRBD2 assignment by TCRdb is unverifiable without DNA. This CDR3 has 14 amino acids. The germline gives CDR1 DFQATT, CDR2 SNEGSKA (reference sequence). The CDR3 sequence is CSALAGGPMNEQFF.

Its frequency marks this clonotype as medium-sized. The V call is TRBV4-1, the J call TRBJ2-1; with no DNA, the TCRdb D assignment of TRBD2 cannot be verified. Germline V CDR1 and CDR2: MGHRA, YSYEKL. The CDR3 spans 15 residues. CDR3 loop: CASSQGEGRWDEQFF.